The 21 T cell receptor beta chains below were found in one sample sequenced in a study of human T cells and chemical hapten exposure. MiXCR, applied by TCRdb to the RACE reads, yields one record per CDR3 protein. This sample has approximately 120,000 distinct CDR3 sequences; less than 10% occur once, and the top ten carry approximately 3%. The time point was: patch test 2, 6 weeks after DPC sensitization. This sample's treatment: therapeutic diphenylcyclopropenone sensitization with weekly scalp DPC. The source material was whole blood, sampled in connection with sensitization to the hapten diphenylcyclopropenone (DPC). These receptors all stem from a middle-aged woman with alopecia areata. Some clones in this sample may be carry-over from other donors' samples.

The chain has TRBV28 and TRBJ1-4, with unresolved D. The V gene's germline CDR1 is MDHEN and CDR2 SYDVKM. The CDR3 is 13 amino acids. V was clipped by 6 bases and J by 6 bases, with 11 bases between them. The CDR3 DNA reads as TGTGCCAGCAGCATCGGACTGTATGAAAAACTGTTTTTT. Protein product: CASSIGLYEKLFF.

This clonotype was found many times. The rearrangement links TRBV21-1 to TRBJ2-2. TRBV21-1 is a pseudogene locus. The CDR3 spans 9 residues. Written as DNA, the CDR3 is TGTTGGAACACCGGGGAGCTGTTTTTT. This gives the protein CWNTGELFF.

This clonotype was recorded at least ten times. The CDR3 here is CASSHTGDEQYF. CDR3 nucleotides: TGTGCCAGCAGCCATACAGGGGACGAGCAGTACTTC. The chain has TRBV7-9 and TRBJ2-7, with 7 bases identical to TRBD1. CDR3 length: 12 residues. Germline V gene lookup returns CDR1 SEHNR and CDR2 FQNEAQ (reference sequence). V trimming: 5 bases; J trimming: 5 bases; junction bases outside the gene matches: 3.

This clonotype has ten or more counts. The CDR3 nucleotides are TGTGCCAGCAGGGCGGGGGGCAGCGCAGATACGCAGTATTTT. Its protein is CASRAGGSADTQYF. The chain links TRBV7-2 to TRBJ2-3, with 8 bases that match TRBD2. The CDR3 extends over 14 amino acids. V lost 6 bases and J lost 4; bases outside the gene matches: 6. In germline, CDR1 is SGHTA, CDR2 FQGNSA.

The table lists this clonotype with a count of one. V and J are TRBV19 and TRBJ2-3, with D hard to call. CDR3 length: 14 amino acids. V lost 0 bases to trimming and J lost 2 bases, with 6 bases between them. Germline CDR1 LNHDA, CDR2 SQIVND (reference sequence). CDR3 sequence reads: CASSIDRTTDTQYF. The CDR3 DNA reads TGTGCCAGTAGTATAGATCGGACCACAGATACGCAGTATTTT.

The chain has TRBV25-1 and TRBJ1-4, with D uncertain. V lost 5 bases and J lost 6, with 7 bases in between. Germline CDR1 and CDR2: MGHDK and SYGVNS. This CDR3 spans 12 amino acids. CDR3: CASSPGDEKLFF. CDR3 nucleotide sequence: TGTGCCAGCAGTCCCGGGGATGAAAAACTGTTTTTT.

This chain connects TRBV11-3 to TRBJ2-5; maybe TRBD1 (5 bases). Germline loops: CDR1 SGHNT, CDR2 YENEEA. The CDR3 is 16 amino acids. V lost 1 base and J 0 bases, leaving 12 bases between the germline ends. CDR3 region: CASSLGLSTDQETQYF. CDR3 nucleotide sequence: TGTGCCAGCAGCTTAGGCCTTTCGACAGACCAAGAGACCCAGTACTTC.

This clonotype was recorded a few times. The chain is built from TRBV7-2 and TRBJ2-3; D perhaps matches TRBD1 (6 bases). Germline V gene lookup returns CDR1 SGHTA and CDR2 FQGNSA. The CDR3 is 15 amino acids. Trimming removed 5 bases from V and 2 bases from J, with 14 bases in between. The CDR3 sequence is CASSPGAGLTDTQYF. In nucleotides, the CDR3 is TGTGCCAGCAGCCCAGGGGCGGGCCTCACAGATACGCAGTATTTT.

This chain uses TRBV3-1 with TRBJ2-7; D is unresolved. The germline V and J ends were trimmed by 0 bases and 6 bases, with 9 bases remaining between them. Germline V lookup: CDR1 LGHDT, CDR2 YNNKEL (reference sequence). The CDR3 spans 13 residues. CDR3 sequence reads: CASSQDHGSEQYF. In DNA, the CDR3 is TGTGCCAGCAGCCAAGACCACGGGTCCGAGCAGTACTTC.

The gene calls are TRBV7-2 and TRBJ2-5; no clear D. Germline CDR1 and CDR2: SGHTA and FQGNSA. Trimming removed 3 bases at V and 2 bases at J, with 10 bases between. The CDR3 covers 14 residues. The CDR3 protein is CASSLRTVQETQYF. The CDR3 DNA follows: TGTGCCAGCAGCTTGCGGACGGTACAAGAGACCCAGTACTTC.

This clonotype was detected only a few times. This chain joins TRBV7-6 and TRBJ2-2; 8 nucleotides agree with TRBD1. Germline values: CDR1 SGHVS, CDR2 FNYEAQ. Trimming at V came to 1 base and at J to 6 bases, leaving 13 bases not matched to a gene. The CDR3 spans 18 residues. CDR3 sequence (DNA): TGTGCCAGCAGCTTAGATTCGCCCGGGACAGGAGGTGCCGGGGAGCTGTTTTTT. Translated, it gives CASSLDSPGTGGAGELFF. Looking up the rest from reference TRBV7-6 and TRBJ2-2 gives the full variable domain: GAGVSQSPRYKVTKRGQDVALRCDPISGHVSLYWYRQALGQGPEFLTYFNYEAQQDKSGLPNDRFSAERPEGSISTLTIQRTEQRDSAMYRCASSLDSPGTGGAGELFFGEGSRLTVL.

This clonotype was recorded at least ten times. The chain joins TRBV20-1 to TRBJ2-2; possible D gene TRBD2, 6 bases. This CDR3 is 15 amino acids long. The germline V and J ends were trimmed by 1 base and 7 bases, with 16 bases remaining between them. The germline gives CDR1 DFQATT, CDR2 SNEGSKA (reference sequence). CDR3 in amino acids: CSARGGGAWGGELFF. The CDR3, as DNA: TGCAGTGCTAGAGGTGGAGGGGCATGGGGCGGGGAGCTGTTTTTT.

This clonotype was detected many times. This sequence joins TRBV7-2 and TRBJ1-6; the match to TRBD1 covers 9 bases. The CDR3 is 16 amino acids. The ends lost 5 bases at V and 8 bases at J; junction bases unmatched: 10. Germline CDR1 is SGHTA and CDR2 is FQGNSA. This CDR3 reads CASSRAGTGQDSPLHF. The CDR3, as DNA: TGTGCCAGCAGCCGTGCCGGGACAGGGCAAGATTCACCCCTCCACTTT.

This clonotype was detected only a few times. The chain is built from TRBV6-6 and TRBJ2-5, with D unclear. Trimming cost V 4 bases and J 5 bases, with 14 bases left between them. Germline lookup yields CDR1 MNHNY and CDR2 SVGAGI (reference sequence). The CDR3 is 14 amino acids. The CDR3 DNA is TGTGCCAGCAGTTTGTCGAGGTTGGGGGAGACCCAGTACTTC. It encodes CASSLSRLGETQYF.

This clonotype has at least ten counts. The chain couples TRBV5-1 to TRBJ2-2, with 7 bases aligning to TRBD2. The junction had 3 bases not matched to a gene; V was cut back by 4 bases and J by 0 bases. Germline V gene sequence: CDR1 SGHRS, CDR2 YFSETQ. The CDR3 extends over 15 amino acids. CDR3 sequence (DNA): TGCGCCAGCAGCCCGGGACTACCGAACACCGGGGAGCTGTTTTTT. Its translation is CASSPGLPNTGELFF.

In its sample, this clonotype was seen a few times. The chain links TRBV20-1 to TRBJ2-6, with a weak D call TRBD2 (6 bases). The CDR3 covers 18 residues. Germline lookup yields CDR1 DFQATT and CDR2 SNEGSKA (reference sequence). V was clipped by 2 bases and J by 0 bases, with 17 bases between them. In DNA, the CDR3 is TGCAGTGCTAGACCGTGGGGGGTAGGGTTCTCTGGGGCCAACGTCCTGACTTTC. Its protein product is CSARPWGVGFSGANVLTF.

V gene TRBV6-5 combines with J gene TRBJ1-6, with 10 bases fitting TRBD1. In germline, CDR1 is MNHEY, CDR2 SVGAGI. The CDR3 extends over 16 amino acids. The junction had 5 bases not matched to a gene; V was cut back by 5 bases and J by 4 bases. The CDR3 DNA sequence: TGTGCCAGCAGTACGGGACAGGGGCATTATAATTCACCCCTCCACTTT. Encoded protein: CASSTGQGHYNSPLHF.

In this sample, this clonotype turned up many times. The V and J genes are TRBV28 and TRBJ1-5, with 8 positions matching TRBD1. Germline lookup yields CDR1 MDHEN and CDR2 SYDVKM. Losses at the gene ends were 5 bases for V and 6 bases for J; bases not matched to a gene: 6. The CDR3 covers 14 residues. The CDR3 DNA reads as TGTGCCAGCAGTGAGGGACAGGTCGGTCAGCCCCAGCATTTT. The encoded protein is CASSEGQVGQPQHF.

This clonotype was observed a handful of times. The chain carries TRBV29-1 and TRBJ2-3; no reliable D call. Trimming took off 6 bases at V and 5 bases at J, with 6 bases between the two ends. This CDR3 region has 10 residues. CDR1 and CDR2 (germline): SQVTM, ANQGSEA. CDR3 loop: CSVFIDTQYF. The CDR3 DNA reads as TGCAGCGTGTTTATAGATACGCAGTATTTT.

This clonotype was counted between two and nine times. This chain uses TRBV3-1 with TRBJ2-5, with D maybe TRBD2 (5 bases). The CDR3 runs 15 residues. The V and J ends lost 2 bases and 1 base respectively, with 11 bases between them. The germline V gene has CDR1 LGHDT and CDR2 YNNKEL (reference sequence). Written as DNA, the CDR3 is TGTGCCAGCAGCCAAATGAGGGCGGCCCAAGAGACCCAGTACTTC. Translating it yields CASSQMRAAQETQYF.

This chain connects TRBV20-1 to TRBJ2-7; D perhaps matches TRBD2 (6 bases). The ends were cut back, 2 bases at V and 2 bases at J, with 10 bases in the middle. Looked up from germline, CDR1 is DFQATT and CDR2 is SNEGSKA (reference sequence). This CDR3 spans 13 amino acids. The DNA of the CDR3 is TGCAGTGCTAGATACGGGAGCCCCTACGAGCAGTACTTC. Its protein product is CSARYGSPYEQYF.